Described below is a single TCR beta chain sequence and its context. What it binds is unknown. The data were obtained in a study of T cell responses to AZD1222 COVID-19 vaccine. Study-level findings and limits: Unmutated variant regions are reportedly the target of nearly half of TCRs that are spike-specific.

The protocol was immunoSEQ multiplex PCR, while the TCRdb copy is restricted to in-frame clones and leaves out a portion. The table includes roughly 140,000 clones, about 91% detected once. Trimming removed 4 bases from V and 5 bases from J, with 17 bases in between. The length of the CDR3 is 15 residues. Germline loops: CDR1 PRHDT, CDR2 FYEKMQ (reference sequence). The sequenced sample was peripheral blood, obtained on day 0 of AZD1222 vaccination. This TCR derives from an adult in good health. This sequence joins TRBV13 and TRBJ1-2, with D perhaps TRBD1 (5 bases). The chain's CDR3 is CASSSQGTGKYGYTF. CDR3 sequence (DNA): TGTGCCAGCAGCTCCCAGGGCACGGGGAAATATGGCTACACCTTC.